These 22 T cell receptor beta chains came from one sample sequenced in a study of cytomegalovirus exposure and HLA in healthy donors. Both 60 Vbeta primers and 13 Jbeta primers went into the PCR. Assay used: immunoSEQ multiplex PCR; TCRdb lists only in-frame clones, some missing. The top ten hold 2% to 2.5% of the sample, which has some 150,000 clones, approximately 70% seen once. Sequencing was performed on PBMCs. Receptors were obtained from a human donor in good health.

This chain uses TRBV2 with TRBJ2-7; possible D gene TRBD2, 6 bases. This CDR3 region has 14 residues. The V end was cut by 4 bases, the J end by 2 bases, with 12 bases between. Germline V CDR1 and CDR2: SNHLY, FYNNEI. CDR3 sequence (DNA): TGTGCCAGCAGTGTAGGGCGGGGTCCCTACGAGCAGTACTTC. It yields the protein CASSVGRGPYEQYF.

Written as DNA, the CDR3 is TGTGCCAGCAGCCCCGGACTAGCGGCAACAGATACGCAGTATTTT. Protein product: CASSPGLAATDTQYF. The chain recombines TRBV5-4 with TRBJ2-3; 10 bases agree with TRBD2. Germline lookup yields CDR1 SGHNT and CDR2 YYREEE (reference sequence). The length of the CDR3 is 15 residues. V lost 4 bases, J lost 3 bases, and 5 bases stayed unmatched.

This clone was picked up a small number of times. This chain joins TRBV7-2 and TRBJ2-5, with D possibly TRBD2 on 6 matching bases. From germline, CDR1 is SGHTA and CDR2 FQGNSA. V gave up 1 base and J gave up 4 bases, with 16 bases separating them. The CDR3 loop spans 16 amino acids. The chain's CDR3 is CASSLGGGSNPETQYF. CDR3 DNA: TGTGCCAGCAGCTTAGGAGGAGGGTCGAATCCAGAGACCCAGTACTTC.

This clone has just a few counts. The gene calls are TRBV2 and TRBJ1-1; D is undetermined. The CDR3 is 12 residues long. V was pared by 8 bases and J by 3 bases, with 10 bases between. The germline V gene has CDR1 SNHLY and CDR2 FYNNEI. The DNA of the CDR3 is TGTGCCAGCCTAGCCCTGGACACTGAAGCTTTCTTT. As protein: CASLALDTEAFF.

The chain carries TRBV4-3 and TRBJ2-7; D is perhaps TRBD2 (5 bases). In germline, CDR1 is LGHNA, CDR2 YSLEER. The CDR3 covers 15 residues. The V gene lost 0 bases and the J gene lost 1 base, with 10 bases spanning the gap. CDR3 residues: CASSQDRRTSYEQYF. CDR3 coding DNA: TGCGCCAGCAGCCAAGATCGCAGGACTTCCTACGAGCAGTACTTC.

The chain has TRBV19 and TRBJ1-5; D call uncertain. V was shortened by 5 bases and J by 4 bases, with 12 bases between the two germline ends. The CDR3 runs to 14 residues. CDR1 and CDR2 (germline): LNHDA, SQIVND (reference sequence). The CDR3 spells CASSRGQINQPQHF. As DNA, the CDR3 is TGTGCCAGTAGTCGTGGTCAGATAAATCAGCCCCAGCATTTT.

The chain couples TRBV6-6 to TRBJ2-7, with 9 bases fitting TRBD1. This CDR3 spans 15 amino acids. Per the germline V gene, CDR1 is MNHNY and CDR2 is SVGAGI (reference sequence). Germline trimming cut 4 bases from V and 0 bases from J; bases unmatched to any gene: 4. The CDR3 sequence: CASSWQTGGSYEQYF. CDR3 in DNA: TGTGCCAGCAGTTGGCAGACAGGGGGCTCCTACGAGCAGTACTTC.

In the case of this clone: An end of the junction differs from the germline gene, which may be a read error. The chain is built from TRBV7-7 and TRBJ2-5, with D perhaps matching TRBD1 or TRBD2 (7 bases each). Germline CDR1 reads SSHAT; CDR2 reads FNYEAQ (reference sequence). CDR3 size: 13 residues. The CDR3 loop is CASRGGAEETQYF. The CDR3 DNA reads TGTGCTAGCAGGGGGGGAGCCGAAGAGACCCAGTACTTC.

The rearrangement uses TRBV29-1 and TRBJ1-5, with 9 nucleotides matching TRBD1. Germline CDR1 reads SQVTM; CDR2 reads ANQGSEA. J lost 2 bases, V lost 4 bases, and 3 bases had no gene match. The CDR3 runs 14 residues. The DNA of the CDR3 is TGCAGCGTTGGATGGACAGGGGGCAATCAGCCCCAGCATTTT. It codes for CSVGWTGGNQPQHF.

A word on this clone: A junction boundary mismatches the germline segment, possibly from a read error. This chain connects TRBV6-6 to TRBJ1-2; 7 bases are shared with TRBD1. Per germline, CDR1 MNHNY and CDR2 SVGAGI (reference sequence). CDR3 length: 14 residues. Here the CDR3 DNA reads TGTGCCAGCAGGCGCGGACAGGATGTCTATGGCCACACCTTC. Protein sequence: CASRRGQDVYGHTF.

This clone was counted between two and nine times. CDR3 coding DNA: TGTGCCAGCAGTCCCCGGGAGGGGGCGAGGAGATACACCTTC. It is translated as CASSPREGARRYTF. J is TRBJ1-2 and V is TRBV25-1, with 7 bases aligning to TRBD1. The germline CDR1 and CDR2 sequences are MGHDK and SYGVNS. Trimming took 5 bases from V and 11 from J; bases not matched to a gene: 14. The CDR3 has 14 amino acids.

This clone has more than one count but fewer than ten. V gene TRBV11-2 combines with J gene TRBJ1-2; the match to TRBD1 covers 7 bases. Unmatched junction bases numbered 6, after V lost 4 bases and J lost 4 bases. The CDR3 length is 14 residues. CDR1 and CDR2 (germline): SGHAT, FQNNGV. The CDR3 DNA reads as TGTGCCAGCAGCTCCTCCGACAGGGTCTATGGCTACACCTTC. It specifies CASSSSDRVYGYTF.

This chain uses TRBV10-3 with TRBJ2-2; 7 bases match TRBD2. The CDR3 length is 19 residues. V shed 2 bases and J 1 base; nucleotides not matched to a gene: 13. Germline V CDR1 and CDR2: ENHRY, SYGVKD. The CDR3 loop is CAISEPLGGSALNTGELFF. Here the CDR3 DNA reads TGTGCCATCAGTGAGCCCCTCGGGGGGTCCGCCCTGAACACCGGGGAGCTGTTTTTT.

This chain connects TRBV2 to TRBJ2-7, with 11 bases aligning to TRBD2. J was trimmed by 2 bases and V by 6 bases; bases with no gene match: 6. The length of the CDR3 is 15 residues. Germline lookup yields CDR1 SNHLY and CDR2 FYNNEI. CDR3 sequence (DNA): TGTGCCAGCAGCGTAGCGGGGGGGATGGCCTACGAGCAGTACTTC. Its translation: CASSVAGGMAYEQYF.

The chain combines TRBV9 with TRBJ2-7, with TRBD1 identical over 9 bases. V trimming: 0 bases; J trimming: 3 bases; junction bases outside the gene matches: 1. The germline gives CDR1 SGDLS, CDR2 YYNGEE. CDR3 length: 14 residues. CDR3 amino acids: CASSVAGQGYEQYF. The CDR3 DNA reads TGTGCCAGCAGCGTAGCGGGACAGGGCTACGAGCAGTACTTC.

V is TRBV7-9 and J is TRBJ2-7, with 9 positions matching TRBD1. Germline CDR1 SEHNR, CDR2 FQNEAQ (reference sequence). The CDR3 covers 12 residues. V gave up 5 bases and J gave up 6 bases; unmatched junction bases: 2. The CDR3 loop is CASSGDRAEQYF. The CDR3 DNA follows: TGTGCCAGCAGCGGGGACAGGGCCGAGCAGTACTTC.

The chain couples TRBV19 to TRBJ2-3; a weak D match, TRBD1 (5 bases). Per germline, CDR1 LNHDA and CDR2 SQIVND (reference sequence). V lost 7 bases and J lost 4, with 12 bases in between. CDR3 length: 13 residues. The CDR3 protein is CASKRGNSDTQYF. CDR3 in DNA: TGTGCCAGTAAAAGGGGAAATTCAGATACGCAGTATTTT.

This clone was picked up one time. The chain uses TRBV4-1 and TRBJ2-5; D not certain. Trimming stripped 0 bases from V and 0 bases from J, with 5 bases between. CDR1 is MGHRA and CDR2 is YSYEKL in the germline V gene. CDR3 length: 14 amino acids. In DNA form, the CDR3 reads TGCGCCAGCAGCCAAGACAGGAACCAAGAGACCCAGTACTTC. Translating it yields CASSQDRNQETQYF.

The chain joins TRBV5-1 to TRBJ2-7, with TRBD1 identical over 8 bases. This CDR3 comprises 16 residues. Germline-derived CDR1 and CDR2 are SGHRS and YFSETQ. Trimming at V came to 0 bases and at J to 5 bases, leaving 10 bases not matched to a gene. The CDR3 sequence: CASSLAVGQGAHEQYF. The CDR3, as DNA: TGCGCCAGCAGCTTGGCGGTAGGTCAGGGGGCCCACGAGCAGTACTTC. The full variable domain, completed using reference TRBV5-1 and TRBJ2-7, is KAGVTQTPRYLIKTRGQQVTLSCSPISGHRSVSWYQQTPGQGLQFLFEYFSETQRNKGNFPGRFSGRQFSNSRSEMNVSTLELGDSALYLCASSLAVGQGAHEQYFGPGTRLTVT.

The chain employs TRBV6-5 and TRBJ2-5; weak D call: TRBD2 (5 bases). Germline V gene data show CDR1 as MNHEY and CDR2 as SVGAGI. The CDR3 is made up of 15 amino acids. The V and J ends lost 6 bases and 0 bases respectively, with 14 bases between them. CDR3 region: CASSPLAGDQETQYF. In DNA, the CDR3 is TGTGCCAGCAGCCCCTTGGCGGGTGACCAAGAGACCCAGTACTTC.

This clone was recorded once. CDR3 region: CSVGNTAQGEEKLFF. The DNA of the CDR3 is TGCAGCGTTGGGAACACGGCCCAGGGGGAAGAAAAACTGTTTTTT. The chain uses TRBV29-1 and TRBJ1-4, with TRBD1 identical over 7 bases. With 4 bases clipped from V and 8 bases from J, the junction kept 13 bases outside the gene matches. Germline CDR1 SQVTM, CDR2 ANQGSEA. This CDR3 is built from 15 residues.

The chain carries TRBV6-6 and TRBJ1-3, with TRBD1 matching over 7 bases. V shed 8 bases, J shed 2 bases, and the junction held 6 bases outside the gene matches. CDR1 MNHNY and CDR2 SVGAGI come from the germline V gene (reference sequence). CDR3 length: 14 residues. CDR3 amino acids: CASGNRGTGNTIYF. CDR3 nucleotides: TGTGCCAGCGGAAACAGGGGAACTGGAAACACCATATATTTT.